The rows below give T cell receptor beta chains drawn from one sample of a study of shared clonotypes between healthy human individuals. The repertoire was sequenced with immunoSEQ multiplex PCR; TCRdb's copy has only in-frame clones and lacks some. The table lists about 1 million clones, 75% of them singletons. Sequencing was carried out using memory CD4+ T cells sorted from blood. The receptors here all came from a man between 18 and 35 years old in good health. Both conserved end residues are part of each CDR3. D genes are given only for firm matches. Clone size is stated in some rows and not others, as once, few, many or a class when expanded.

D	J	length	V	size	CDR3	DNA
TRBD1	TRBJ1-2	14	TRBV27	few	CASSLGTGHYGYTF	TGTGCCAGCAGTCTGGGGACAGGGCACTATGGCTACACCTTC
TRBD1	TRBJ1-1	15	TRBV6-1	few	CASSAMTGANTEAFF	TGTGCCAGCAGTGCAATGACAGGGGCCAACACTGAAGCTTTCTTT
NA	TRBJ2-1	13	TRBV9	NA	CASSLGTANEQFF	TGTGCCAGCAGCTTGGGGACGGCAAATGAGCAGTTCTTC
NA	TRBJ2-1	11	TRBV20-1	NA	CSARDTHEQFF	TGCAGTGCTAGAGATACCCATGAGCAGTTCTTC
TRBD1	TRBJ1-5	19	TRBV4-1	NA	CASSQGVDRGVGSNQPQHF	TGCGCCAGCAGCCAAGGTGTGGACAGGGGAGTCGGGAGCAATCAGCCCCAGCATTTT
NA	TRBJ1-3	18	TRBV5-1	once	CASSFPVFRAVSGNTIYF	TGCGCCAGCAGCTTTCCCGTCTTCAGGGCTGTCTCTGGAAACACCATATATTTT
NA	TRBJ1-2	17	TRBV15	NA	CATSREWAAPLGYGYTF	TGTGCCACCAGCAGAGAGTGGGCAGCCCCTCTTGGGTATGGCTACACCTTC
NA	TRBJ2-6	15	TRBV5-1	NA	CASSLPSSGANVLTF	TGCGCCAGCAGCTTGCCAAGCTCTGGGGCCAACGTCCTGACTTTC
TRBD1	TRBJ1-2	15	TRBV4-1	few	CASSQEGGGNSLYTF	TGCGCCAGCAGCCAAGAAGGAGGGGGCAATTCTCTTTACACCTTC
NA	TRBJ2-7	15	TRBV7-9	NA	CASSLERQGAYEQYF	TGTGCCAGCAGCTTAGAGCGGCAGGGTGCCTACGAGCAGTACTTC
TRBD1	TRBJ1-2	12	TRBV28	few	CASRKGASGFTF	TGTGCCAGCAGGAAGGGGGCGAGTGGGTTTACCTTC
NA	TRBJ2-5	14	TRBV2	NA	CASRPDRGQETQYF	TGTGCCAGCAGGCCGGACAGAGGGCAAGAGACCCAGTACTTC
NA	TRBJ1-2	13	TRBV15	few	CATSREVGGGYTF	TGTGCCACCAGCAGAGAGGTGGGTGGCGGCTACACCTTC
NA	TRBJ1-1	16	TRBV5-1	NA	CASSLGVSATNTEAFF	TGCGCCAGCAGCTTAGGAGTTTCTGCTACTAACACTGAAGCTTTCTTT
TRBD1	TRBJ1-3	15	TRBV9	few	CASSLRPGQGNTIYF	TGTGCCAGCAGCCTAAGACCGGGACAGGGAAACACCATATATTTT
TRBD1	TRBJ1-1	16	TRBV18	NA	CASSPSNLRGWNEAFF	TGTGCCAGCTCACCCAGTAACCTCAGGGGGTGGAATGAAGCTTTCTTT
TRBD2	TRBJ2-1	16	TRBV19	NA	CASREAGGPFRDEQFF	TGTGCCAGTAGAGAAGCGGGAGGGCCCTTTCGAGATGAGCAGTTCTTC
NA	TRBJ2-2	13	TRBV29-1	NA	CSVSGADTGELFF	TGCAGCGTATCAGGGGCGGACACCGGGGAGCTGTTTTTT
TRBD1	TRBJ2-7	14	TRBV5-1	NA	CASSPGGDFYEQYF	TGCGCCAGCAGCCCAGGGGGCGATTTCTACGAGCAGTACTTC
TRBD1	TRBJ2-7	13	TRBV2	NA	CASKETGDHEQYF	TGTGCCAGCAAAGAAACAGGGGACCACGAGCAGTACTTC
NA	TRBJ1-3	14	TRBV11-2	few	CASSRGNSGNTIYF	TGTGCCAGCTCCCGAGGGAACTCTGGAAACACCATATATTTT
TRBD2	TRBJ2-7	13	TRBV29-1	NA	CSVRLAGPGEQYF	TGCAGCGTACGGCTAGCGGGACCGGGGGAGCAGTACTTC
TRBD1	TRBJ2-5	15	TRBV30	NA	CAWSVGPTRGETQYF	TGTGCCTGGAGTGTGGGGCCTACCAGGGGGGAGACCCAGTACTTC
NA	TRBJ2-7	15	TRBV7-2	NA	CASSLSSGNYYEQYF	TGTGCCAGCAGCTTATCGTCAGGGAATTACTACGAGCAGTACTTC
NA	TRBJ2-3	17	TRBV4-1	NA	CASSQDFGGSATDTQYF	TGCGCCAGCAGCCAAGATTTCGGCGGGTCCGCTACAGATACGCAGTATTTT
TRBD2	TRBJ2-5	16	TRBV11-2	once	CASSLLSGRAWETQYF	TGTGCCAGCAGCTTATTGAGCGGGAGGGCCTGGGAGACCCAGTACTTC
NA	TRBJ2-1	16	TRBV11-3	NA	CASSLDVVRMNNEQFF	TGTGCCAGCAGCTTAGATGTTGTAAGGATGAACAATGAGCAGTTCTTC
TRBD1	TRBJ2-7	14	TRBV27	NA	CASSFRDRNYEQYF	TGTGCCAGCAGTTTTCGGGACAGAAATTACGAGCAGTACTTC